This passage covers 7 T cell receptor beta chains from one sample sequenced in a study of low-dose radiotherapy and immunotherapy resistance in tumors. Specified time point: after trial treatment. Noted treatment: LDRT plus nivolumab, ipilimumab, low-dose cyclophosphamide and aspirin (RACIN trial). Primers targeting TRAV and TRBV primed first-strand cDNA, covering alpha and beta chains. The authors ran 15 to 20 PCR cycles to amplify TCRs with a constant-region primer and V-primer adapter. TCRdb re-called the reads through MiXCR, storing one row per CDR3 protein. The data show fewer than 110,000 distinct CDR3 sequences, roughly 20% seen once. Sequencing was performed on PBMCs, taken after low-dose radiotherapy plus immunotherapy. The source of these receptors is a male donor with prostate cancer.

This clonotype has a handful of counts. The V and J genes are TRBV5-1 and TRBJ2-5; D call uncertain. Trimming removed 1 base from V and 1 base from J, with 11 bases in between. Germline V gene data show CDR1 as SGHRS and CDR2 as YFSETQ. CDR3 length: 15 residues. CDR3 loop: CASSLTQAVQETQYF. CDR3 in DNA: TGCGCCAGCAGCTTGACGCAGGCAGTCCAAGAGACCCAGTACTTC.

This clonotype was seen repeatedly, ten times or more. The rearrangement uses TRBV19 and TRBJ1-1; D is perhaps TRBD1 (5 bases). Germline values: CDR1 LNHDA, CDR2 SQIVND (reference sequence). With 5 bases removed from V and 12 bases from J, the gap between germline ends came to 13 bases. CDR3 size: 11 residues. The DNA for the CDR3 is TGTGCCAGTAGTGTCTCCAGGGTGTCTTTCTTT. Translated: CASSVSRVSFF.

Ten or more counts support this clonotype. The CDR3 coding sequence is TGTGCCAGCAGCCTCCATGAGAACTCTGGAAACACCATATATTTT. Protein product: CASSLHENSGNTIYF. V is TRBV7-6 and J is TRBJ1-3; D gene uncertain. The germline V gene has CDR1 SGHVS and CDR2 FNYEAQ. This CDR3 comprises 15 residues. The germline V and J ends were trimmed by 5 bases and 0 bases, with 11 bases remaining between them.

The table lists this clonotype with a few counts. The rearrangement joins TRBV28 to TRBJ2-7; 10 bases fit TRBD2. The CDR3 has 13 amino acids. The germline CDR1 and CDR2 sequences are MDHEN and SYDVKM. Trimming took 11 bases from V and 4 from J; bases not matched to a gene: 8. Written as DNA, the CDR3 is TGTGCCCTAAAGCGGGAGGGAAGGTACGAGCAGTACTTC. It specifies CALKREGRYEQYF.

This clonotype occurred many times. The genes are TRBV19 and TRBJ2-1; D is undetermined. The CDR3 covers 14 residues. V dropped 4 bases and J dropped 3 bases, with 10 bases sitting between them. Germline V lookup: CDR1 LNHDA, CDR2 SQIVND (reference sequence). In nucleotides, the CDR3 is TGTGCCAGTAGTACCAGCTGGGGCTACAATGAGCAGTTCTTC. Protein: CASSTSWGYNEQFF.

The chain carries TRBV2 and TRBJ2-6; a possible D gene is TRBD1 (5 bases). The CDR3 length is 16 residues. Germline V gives CDR1 SNHLY, CDR2 FYNNEI. V lost 6 bases to trimming and J lost 2 bases, with 14 bases between them. The CDR3 loop reads CASSGTQGTGANVLTF. CDR3 in DNA: TGTGCCAGCAGCGGAACCCAGGGTACTGGGGCCAACGTCCTGACTTTC.

Ten or more counts support this clonotype. This chain uses TRBV10-3 with TRBJ2-7; 9 nucleotides match TRBD1. The CDR3 contains 18 residues. Germline trimming cut 4 bases from V and 7 bases from J; bases unmatched to any gene: 20. In germline, CDR1 is ENHRY, CDR2 SYGVKD. The CDR3 region has the DNA TGTGCCATCAGTGGAGGGGGCAGGGGGACAGGGCCCTCGGGAGAGCAGTACTTC. Residues: CAISGGGRGTGPSGEQYF.